This is a list of T cell receptor beta chains from one sample in a study of blood T cell repertoires in COVID-19. The assay was immunoSEQ multiplex PCR, and TCRdb's table has in-frame clones only and misses some. Of around 190,000 clones in the sample, approximately 90% were seen once. Sequences were obtained from peripheral blood. The receptors derive from a man aged 50-59 years with COVID-19, enrolled during active disease. Each CDR3 is given with its conserved first and last residue. The D gene is left open where the match is weak. Size is omitted from some rows. Given values are once, few, many or a class for expanded clones.

cdr3_nt cdr3_aa clone_size j_call v_call d_call
TGCGCCAGCAACGTCGGGAGGGGAACAGATACGCAGTATTTT CASNVGRGTDTQYF - TRBJ2-3 TRBV4-1 TRBD2
TGTGCCTGGAGTGTAACTCCGACAACTAATGAAAAACTGTTTTTT CAWSVTPTTNEKLFF - TRBJ1-4 TRBV30 -
TGTGCCAGCAGCGTATACGGGGCGAACACCGGGGAGCTGTTTTTT CASSVYGANTGELFF - TRBJ2-2 TRBV9 -
TGTGCCAGTAGTATAGGGGCTAGCGGGAGGGTCGCGAACACCGGGGAGCTGTTTTTT CASSIGASGRVANTGELFF - TRBJ2-2 TRBV19 TRBD2
TGTGCCAGCAGCGCCACAGGGGGGTCCTACGAGCAGTACTTC CASSATGGSYEQYF - TRBJ2-7 TRBV7-3 TRBD1
TGTGCCAGTACCAAGGGACAGGGCCAAGAGACCCAGTACTTC CASTKGQGQETQYF - TRBJ2-5 TRBV19 TRBD1
TGTGCCAGCAGCCGTCATTGGACAGGGGACTACGAGCAGTACTTC CASSRHWTGDYEQYF - TRBJ2-7 TRBV9 TRBD1
TGTGCCAGCAGTTTAGGGGCAGCTAGCGGGAGTTACGAGCAGTACTTC CASSLGAASGSYEQYF - TRBJ2-7 TRBV28 TRBD2
TGTGCCAGCAGCCCCGGGACAGGGGGAACTAGCAATCAGCCCCAGCATTTT CASSPGTGGTSNQPQHF - TRBJ1-5 TRBV6-2/TRBV6-3 TRBD1
TGTGCCAGCAGCTTAAACAGGGTGAACACCGGGGAGCTGTTTTTT CASSLNRVNTGELFF - TRBJ2-2 TRBV7-2 -
TGCGCCAGCAGGAGCCTGGGGGCGCAAGAGACCCAGTACTTC CASRSLGAQETQYF - TRBJ2-5 TRBV4-1 -
TGTGCCAGCAGTCACAGGGGATCGGACCAGTACTTC CASSHRGSDQYF - TRBJ2-5 TRBV27 TRBD1
TGTGCCTGGACGCCGGGACAGGGGCTAGCGAGAGAGTACGAGCAGTACTTC CAWTPGQGLAREYEQYF - TRBJ2-7 TRBV30 TRBD1
TGTGCCAGCAGCAAAGGAGGGACTTTTAGATACTCTGGGGCCAACGTCCTGACTTTC CASSKGGTFRYSGANVLTF - TRBJ2-6 TRBV21-1 -
TGTGCCAGCAGCTCAGGGGGGCGCAATGAGCAGTTCTTC CASSSGGRNEQFF - TRBJ2-1 TRBV28 -
TGTGCCAGTAGTAGGCTGGACAGGGGGACGAACACCGGGGAGCTGTTTTTT CASSRLDRGTNTGELFF few TRBJ2-2 TRBV19 TRBD1
TGTGCCAGCAGTTACTCTAGAGGGTCGGGCACTGAAGCTTTCTTT CASSYSRGSGTEAFF - TRBJ1-1 TRBV6-5 -
TGTGCCAGCAGCGTAGAGGGGACAGGCGGCGGGGAGCTGTTTTTT CASSVEGTGGGELFF - TRBJ2-2 TRBV9 TRBD1
TGTGCCAGTAGTCGTCAGGGGGCGAACACTGAAGCTTTCTTT CASSRQGANTEAFF - TRBJ1-1 TRBV19 TRBD1
TGTGCCAGCAGCCCTACAGGGGGCGTTAACGAGCAGTACTTC CASSPTGGVNEQYF - TRBJ2-7 TRBV3-1/TRBV3-2 TRBD1
TGTGCCAGCAGTTCAGGGATGAACACTGAAGCTTTCTTT CASSSGMNTEAFF - TRBJ1-1 TRBV6-4 -
TGTGCCAGCAGCTTGACAGGGGGCCGCTACAATGAGCAGTTCTTC CASSLTGGRYNEQFF - TRBJ2-1 TRBV5-5 TRBD1
TGTGCCACCAGTGATTCTATAGCGGGAGATCAGAATGAGCAGTTCTTC CATSDSIAGDQNEQFF - TRBJ2-1 TRBV24-1 TRBD2
TGTGCCAGCAGCGACAGCAGCTTGCGGCCCCAGCATTTT CASSDSSLRPQHF - TRBJ1-5 TRBV12-3/TRBV12-4 -
TGTGCCAGCAGTTACCGCGGGACAGGGGGTGGCTACACCTTC CASSYRGTGGGYTF - TRBJ1-2 TRBV6-5 TRBD1
TGCGCCAGCCAGGTGGTATACTCCTACAATGAGCAGTTCTTC CASQVVYSYNEQFF - TRBJ2-1 TRBV10-2 -
TGTGCCAGCAGTGAGTCGGGGGGGATTAGCACAGATACGCAGTATTTT CASSESGGISTDTQYF few TRBJ2-3 TRBV6-1 TRBD2
TGTGCCAGCAGCTTAACGACAGGGATGAGCGAGCAGTTCTTC CASSLTTGMSEQFF - TRBJ2-1 TRBV7-3 TRBD1
TGTGCCAGCAGCCCTGACAGGGCGTACGAGCAGTACTTC CASSPDRAYEQYF few TRBJ2-7 TRBV7-9 TRBD1
TGTGCCAGCAGCTCGCAGGGGATTGCTAATGAAAAACTGTTTTTT CASSSQGIANEKLFF once TRBJ1-4 TRBV7-2 -
TGTGCCAGCAGCATTGCAATTTTCGTGTTAGACGAGCAGTACTTC CASSIAIFVLDEQYF - TRBJ2-7 TRBV3-1/TRBV3-2 -
TGTGCCAGCAGCTTATCTTCGGCTAGCGGCTACAATGAGCAGTTCTTC CASSLSSASGYNEQFF - TRBJ2-1 TRBV7-2 TRBD2
TGTGCCACCAGTGACTGGGACAACTACAATGAGCAGTTCTTC CATSDWDNYNEQFF - TRBJ2-1 TRBV24-1 -
TGTGCCAGCAGTATTCAGGGTTGGCAGCCCCAGCATTTT CASSIQGWQPQHF - TRBJ1-5 TRBV12-3/TRBV12-4 -
TGTGCCTGGAGTGCTGGACTAGCGGGAGCGGGCGAGCAGTACTTC CAWSAGLAGAGEQYF - TRBJ2-7 TRBV30 TRBD2
TGTGCCTGGAACAGCGGGGGGGGGACAGATACGCAGTATTTT CAWNSGGGTDTQYF - TRBJ2-3 TRBV30 TRBD2
TGTGCCAGCGCAAGCGACAGAAGCACAGATACGCAGTATTTT CASASDRSTDTQYF - TRBJ2-3 TRBV3-1/TRBV3-2 -
TGCGCCAGCAGCCCCGGAGCGGGTCTCTCCTACAATGAGCAGTTCTTC CASSPGAGLSYNEQFF - TRBJ2-1 TRBV5-1 -
TGTGCCAGCAGTGAAGCGCTTAGGGACAGGGCCGAGGGTTTCTTT CASSEALRDRAEGFF - TRBJ1-1 TRBV2 TRBD1
TGTGCCAGCAGCCCAGCCCTGGGCCTAGCTTACGAGCAGTACTTC CASSPALGLAYEQYF few TRBJ2-7 TRBV7-8 -
TGTGCCTGGAGGAATAAGGGCGGGGGCTCGGGCTCCTATAATTCACCCCTCCACTTT CAWRNKGGGSGSYNSPLHF few TRBJ1-6 TRBV30 -
TGTGCCAGCTCGGCTGGGACAGGGGAGGGAGAGACCCAGTACTTC CASSAGTGEGETQYF - TRBJ2-5 TRBV18 TRBD1
TGTGCCAGCGTTTGGAGGGTTTGGTCCTACGAGCAGTACTTC CASVWRVWSYEQYF - TRBJ2-7 TRBV3-1/TRBV3-2 -
TGCGCCAGCAGCTTGGATGTAGGGGGCACGTATTCACCCCTCCACTTT CASSLDVGGTYSPLHF - TRBJ1-6 TRBV5-1 TRBD1
TGCAGCGTTAGGGGGTGGGAGCGGAACACTGAAGCTTTCTTT CSVRGWERNTEAFF - TRBJ1-1 TRBV29-1 -
TGTGCCAGCTCACCGACTGGGAGGGCGAGGGAGGGAACCTACGAGCAGTACTTC CASSPTGRAREGTYEQYF - TRBJ2-7 TRBV18 TRBD2
TGTGCCAGCACTGGGCGGGGGAGCACAGATACGCAGTATTTT CASTGRGSTDTQYF - TRBJ2-3 TRBV5-5 TRBD2
TGTGCCAGCAGCTTCCTAGCGGGAACGGGAAATGAGCAGTTCTTC CASSFLAGTGNEQFF - TRBJ2-1 TRBV7-6 TRBD2
TGTGCCAGCAGTGAGGGTAGCGGGAGAGGTAATGAGCAGTTCTTC CASSEGSGRGNEQFF few TRBJ2-1 TRBV6-4 TRBD2
TGCGCCAGCAGCTTGGGGGACAGCCTCGGTGGCTACACCTTC CASSLGDSLGGYTF - TRBJ1-2 TRBV5-1 TRBD1
TGTGCCAGCTCACCAATCTCCCCAGGGGGGCTCCCTAGTAATGAGCAGTTCTTC CASSPISPGGLPSNEQFF - TRBJ2-1 TRBV18 -
TGTGCCAGCAGCACGGAGGCAGGGGGCCCACCCTCTGGAAACACCATATATTTT CASSTEAGGPPSGNTIYF - TRBJ1-3 TRBV21-1 -